Each of the 8 T cell receptor beta chains below was sequenced from the same sample in a study of cytomegalovirus exposure and HLA in healthy donors. In the PCR, 60 Vbeta and 13 Jbeta primers were used. The table came from immunoSEQ multiplex PCR; TCRdb's copy has only in-frame clones and leaves some out. The table shows roughly 130,000 clones, with around 65% occurring only once. The specimen sequenced was PBMCs. The source is a man aged 18 to 35 in good health and CMV-seronegative.

This clone was observed a handful of times. The chain couples TRBV7-2 to TRBJ1-1; possible D gene TRBD1, 6 bases. The CDR3 extends over 17 amino acids. V gave up 1 base and J gave up 0 bases, with 15 bases separating them. CDR1 is SGHTA and CDR2 is FQGNSA in the germline V gene. Here the CDR3 reads CASSLGGGLSLNTEAFF. Here the CDR3 DNA reads TGTGCCAGCAGCTTAGGGGGGGGGCTCTCTCTGAACACTGAAGCTTTCTTT.

The chain recombines TRBV29-1 with TRBJ1-1; D unresolved. V was cut by 6 bases and J by 6 bases, with 17 bases left in between. Germline CDR1 and CDR2: SQVTM and ANQGSEA. This CDR3 region has 13 residues. CDR3 nucleotide sequence: TGCAGCGTCAAAGAGGGTTTATTACCTGAAGCTTTCTTT. As protein: CSVKEGLLPEAFF.

The chain uses TRBV19 and TRBJ2-5; 9 bases are a match to TRBD1. The last part of the DNA fits TRBJ2-7 better; the J call may be wrong. The CDR3 is made up of 15 amino acids. Germline V gene data show CDR1 as LNHDA and CDR2 as SQIVND (reference sequence). The CDR3 loop is CASSGGQGSPYEQYF. CDR3 nucleotides: TGTGCCAGTAGTGGGGGACAGGGTTCCCCTTACGAGCAGTACTTC.

The CDR3: CATSPLAGAGANVLTF. CDR3 coding DNA: TGTGCCACCAGCCCACTAGCGGGAGCTGGGGCCAACGTCCTGACTTTC. The rearrangement links TRBV15 to TRBJ2-6, with 11 bases matching TRBD2. The CDR3 covers 16 residues. Germline lookup yields CDR1 LNHNV and CDR2 YYDKDF (reference sequence). J lost 2 bases, V lost 5 bases, and 2 bases had no gene match.

V usage is TRBV19 and J usage is TRBJ1-4; 7 positions agree with TRBD1. Losses at the gene ends were 6 bases for V and 0 bases for J; bases not matched to a gene: 7. CDR1 is LNHDA and CDR2 is SQIVND in the germline V gene (reference sequence). The CDR3 spans 16 residues. The CDR3 protein is CASRTSGTATNEKLFF. In DNA, the CDR3 is TGTGCCAGTAGGACCTCCGGGACAGCAACTAATGAAAAACTGTTTTTT.

This rearrangement joins TRBV5-4 to TRBJ2-5; 11 bases align to TRBD2. Germline V CDR1 and CDR2: SGHNT, YYREEE (reference sequence). V lost 3 bases and J lost 2; bases outside the gene matches: 9. The CDR3 totals 17 residues. CDR3 coding DNA: TGTGCCAGCAGCTACTATCTACTAGCGGGGGATCAAGAGACCCAGTACTTC. Translated: CASSYYLLAGDQETQYF. The variable domain in full, with the rest retrieved from reference TRBV5-4 and TRBJ2-5, is ETGVTQSPTHLIKTRGQQVTLRCSSQSGHNTVSWYQQALGQGPQFIFQYYREEENGRGNFPPRFSGLQFPNYSSELNVNALELDDSALYLCASSYYLLAGDQETQYFGPGTRLLVL.

This chain links TRBV27 with TRBJ1-1, with D perhaps TRBD1 (5 bases). This CDR3 comprises 13 residues. V lost 7 bases and J lost 2, with 11 bases in between. Germline V CDR1 and CDR2: MNHEY, SMNVEV (reference sequence). CDR3 in DNA: TGTGCCAGCATGGCCAGGGAAAACACTGAAGCTTTCTTT. Protein product: CASMARENTEAFF.

The chain has TRBV5-1 and TRBJ2-3, with 8 bases fitting TRBD2. Germline CDR1 reads SGHRS; CDR2 reads YFSETQ. The CDR3 spans 15 residues. With V trimmed by 2 bases and J by 2 bases, 4 bases remained unmatched. The CDR3 coding sequence is TGCGCCAGCAGCTTCCTAGCGGGCACCACAGATACGCAGTATTTT. It is translated as CASSFLAGTTDTQYF.